Following are 10 T cell receptor beta chains from one sample sequenced in a study of vaccination and CD4 T cells after COVID-19. The treatment here: roughly ten-day PBMC culture with coronavirus spike peptide pools or control peptides (ViraFEST assay). The antigens for these receptors are not known. The Oncomine TCR Beta short-read assay was applied to DNA of cultured CD4+ T cells. Via MiXCR, TCRdb re-called the PCR reads, giving one row per CDR3 protein. The table includes 9,500 to 14,000 distinct CDR3 sequences, around 28% detected once. The sample comprised cultured CD4+ T cells from blood. All receptors derive from a human donor with COVID-19.

This chain's CDR3 is CASSSWGVQPQHF. The CDR3 nucleotides read TGTGCCAGCAGCTCTTGGGGGGTTCAGCCCCAGCATTTT. This chain joins TRBV7-2 and TRBJ1-5, with a tentative D call TRBD1 (5 bases). Germline-derived CDR1 and CDR2 are SGHTA and FQGNSA. V was clipped by 4 bases and J by 6 bases, with 10 bases between them. The CDR3 loop spans 13 amino acids. The whole variable domain, remainder taken from reference TRBV7-2 and TRBJ1-5, is GAGVSQSPSNKVTEKGKDVELRCDPISGHTALYWYRQSLGQGLEFLIYFQGNSAPDKSGLPSDRFSAERTGGSVSTLTIQRTQQEDSAVYLCASSSWGVQPQHFGDGTRLSIL.

In this sample, this clonotype turned up a few times. V usage is TRBV19 and J usage is TRBJ2-2; D remains unclear. There are 15 residues in the CDR3. Trimming cost V 2 bases and J 5 bases, with 12 bases left between them. Germline V gene data show CDR1 as LNHDA and CDR2 as SQIVND (reference sequence). The DNA of the CDR3 is TGTGCCAGTAGTATAACCAGCCTGCGGACCGGGGAGCTGTTTTTT. This encodes CASSITSLRTGELFF.

The chain carries TRBV2 and TRBJ1-4; TRBD1 matches 7 bases. From germline, CDR1 is SNHLY and CDR2 FYNNEI. The CDR3 has 15 residues. J gave up 4 bases and V 3 bases, and 5 bases lay outside the gene matches. This chain's CDR3 is CASSDPWDSNEKLFF. The CDR3 coding sequence is TGTGCCAGCAGTGATCCTTGGGACAGTAATGAAAAACTGTTTTTT.

The chain uses TRBV12-3 or TRBV12-4 and TRBJ2-5; D is perhaps TRBD2 (6 bases). Trimming took off 3 bases at V and 5 bases at J, with 10 bases between the two ends. The CDR3 contains 13 residues. The chain's CDR3 is CASSFGGMETQYF. CDR3 sequence (DNA): TGTGCCAGCAGTTTCGGGGGAATGGAGACCCAGTACTTC.

This clonotype has just a few counts. The chain joins TRBV9 to TRBJ1-2, with D possibly matching TRBD1 (5 bases). From germline, CDR1 is SGDLS and CDR2 YYNGEE. The CDR3 is 16 residues long. V lost 4 bases and J 0 bases, leaving 16 bases between the germline ends. CDR3 region: CASSSQGHGANYGYTF. CDR3 nucleotides: TGTGCCAGCAGCTCCCAGGGCCATGGAGCTAACTATGGCTACACCTTC. The full variable domain, with the rest looked up from reference TRBV9 and TRBJ1-2, is DSGVTQTPKHLITATGQRVTLRCSPRSGDLSVYWYQQSLDQGLQFLIQYYNGEERAKGNILERFSAQQFPDLHSELNLSSLELGDSALYFCASSSQGHGANYGYTFGSGTRLTVV.

This chain connects TRBV11-3 to TRBJ2-1; D not resolved. The length of the CDR3 is 14 residues. With 1 base removed from V and 3 bases from J, the gap between germline ends came to 7 bases. Germline-derived CDR1 and CDR2 are SGHNT and YENEEA. CDR3 sequence (DNA): TGTGCCAGCAGCTTAGGCTCGAACTACAATGAGCAGTTCTTC. Residues: CASSLGSNYNEQFF.

This clonotype was detected only a few times. The chain carries TRBV4-3 and TRBJ2-3; the D is unclear. The CDR3 is 15 amino acids. V dropped 0 bases and J dropped 6 bases, with 13 bases sitting between them. The germline V gene has CDR1 LGHNA and CDR2 YSLEER. Written as DNA, the CDR3 is TGCGCCAGCAGCCAAGACTACGGAGAGGTTGATACGCAGTATTTT. Amino acid sequence: CASSQDYGEVDTQYF.

This chain joins TRBV7-9 and TRBJ2-7; 13 nucleotides line up with TRBD2. This CDR3 region has 18 residues. V gave up 1 base and J gave up 2 bases; unmatched junction bases: 8. Germline V gene sequence: CDR1 SEHNR, CDR2 FQNEAQ (reference sequence). The CDR3 spells CASSLELGLAGETYEQYF. CDR3 nucleotides: TGTGCCAGCAGCTTAGAGCTCGGACTAGCGGGGGAAACCTACGAGCAGTACTTC.

The J gene is TRBJ1-1, the V gene TRBV20-1; 7 nucleotides align to TRBD1. In germline, CDR1 is DFQATT, CDR2 SNEGSKA (reference sequence). The CDR3 runs to 13 residues. After removal of 2 bases from V and 4 bases from J, the junction contained 4 bases not matched to a gene. Here the CDR3 DNA reads TGCAGTGCTAGACCCCAGGGGGGCACTGAAGCTTTCTTT. It translates to CSARPQGGTEAFF.

The V gene is TRBV12-3 or TRBV12-4, the J gene TRBJ2-5, with D unclear. The CDR3 runs 12 residues. V lost 7 bases and J lost 5, with 11 bases in between. The CDR3 DNA follows: TGTGCCAGCACTTCCGGTTGGGAGACCCAGTACTTC. It specifies CASTSGWETQYF.